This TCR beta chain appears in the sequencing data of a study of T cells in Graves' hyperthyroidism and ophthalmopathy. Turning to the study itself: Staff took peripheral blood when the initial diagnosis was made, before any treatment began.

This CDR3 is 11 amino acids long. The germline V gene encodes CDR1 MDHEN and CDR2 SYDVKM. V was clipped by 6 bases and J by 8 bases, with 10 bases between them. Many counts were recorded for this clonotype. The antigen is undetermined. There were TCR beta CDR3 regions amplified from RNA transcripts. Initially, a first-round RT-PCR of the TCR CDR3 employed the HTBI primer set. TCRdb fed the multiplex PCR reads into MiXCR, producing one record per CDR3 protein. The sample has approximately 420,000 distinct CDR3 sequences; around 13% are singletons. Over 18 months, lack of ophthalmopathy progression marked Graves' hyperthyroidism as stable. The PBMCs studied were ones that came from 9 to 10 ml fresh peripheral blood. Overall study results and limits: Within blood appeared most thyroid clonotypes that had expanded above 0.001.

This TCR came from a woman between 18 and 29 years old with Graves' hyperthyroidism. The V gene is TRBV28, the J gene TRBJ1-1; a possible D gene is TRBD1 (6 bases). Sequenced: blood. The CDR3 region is CASRITGEAFF. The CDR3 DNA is TGTGCCAGCAGAATTACAGGGGAAGCTTTCTTT.